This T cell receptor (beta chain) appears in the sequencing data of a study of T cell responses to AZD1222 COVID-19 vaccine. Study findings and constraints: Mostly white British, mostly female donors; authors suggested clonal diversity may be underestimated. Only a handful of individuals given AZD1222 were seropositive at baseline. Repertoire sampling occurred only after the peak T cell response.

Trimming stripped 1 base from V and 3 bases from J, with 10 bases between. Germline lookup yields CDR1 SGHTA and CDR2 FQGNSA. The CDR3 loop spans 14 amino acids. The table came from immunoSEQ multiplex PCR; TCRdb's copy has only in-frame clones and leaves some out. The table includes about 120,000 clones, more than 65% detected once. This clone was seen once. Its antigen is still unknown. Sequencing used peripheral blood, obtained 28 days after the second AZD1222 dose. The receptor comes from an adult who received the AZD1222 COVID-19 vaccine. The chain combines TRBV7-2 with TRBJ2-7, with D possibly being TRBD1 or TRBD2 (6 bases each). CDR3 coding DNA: TGTGCCAGCAGCTTAGGGGGGGCAGTCTACGAGCAGTACTTC. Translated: CASSLGGAVYEQYF.